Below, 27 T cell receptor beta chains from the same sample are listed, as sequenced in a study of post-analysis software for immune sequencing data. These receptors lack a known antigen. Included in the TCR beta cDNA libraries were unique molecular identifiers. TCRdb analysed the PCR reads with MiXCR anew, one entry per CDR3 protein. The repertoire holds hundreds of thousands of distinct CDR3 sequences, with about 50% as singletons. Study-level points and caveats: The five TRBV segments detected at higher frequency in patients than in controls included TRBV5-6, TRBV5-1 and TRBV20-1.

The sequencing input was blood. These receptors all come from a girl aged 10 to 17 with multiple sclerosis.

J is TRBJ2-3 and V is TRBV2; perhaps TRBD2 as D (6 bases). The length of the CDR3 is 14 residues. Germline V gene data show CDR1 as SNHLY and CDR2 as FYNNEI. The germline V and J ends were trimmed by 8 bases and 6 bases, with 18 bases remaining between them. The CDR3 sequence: CASGIGRGADTQYF. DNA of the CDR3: TGTGCCAGCGGAATCGGGAGAGGCGCGGATACGCAGTATTTT.

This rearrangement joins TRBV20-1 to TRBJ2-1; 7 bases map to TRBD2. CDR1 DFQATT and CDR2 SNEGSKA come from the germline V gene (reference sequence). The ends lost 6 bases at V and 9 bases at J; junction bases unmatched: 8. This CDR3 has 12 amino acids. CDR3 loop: CSAQREGSEQFF. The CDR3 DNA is TGCAGTGCCCAGAGGGAGGGGAGTGAGCAGTTCTTC.

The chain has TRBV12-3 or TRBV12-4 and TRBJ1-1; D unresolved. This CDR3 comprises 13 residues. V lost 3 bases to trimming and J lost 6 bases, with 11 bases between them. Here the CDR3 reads CASSLVLSPEAFF. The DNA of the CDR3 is TGTGCCAGCAGTTTGGTCCTCTCCCCTGAAGCTTTCTTT.

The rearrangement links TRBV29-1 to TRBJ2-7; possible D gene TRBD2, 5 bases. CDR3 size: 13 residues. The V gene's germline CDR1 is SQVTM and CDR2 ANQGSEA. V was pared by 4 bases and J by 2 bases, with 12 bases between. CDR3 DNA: TGCAGCGTTGTGGACGCAGCGGCCTACGAGCAGTACTTC. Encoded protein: CSVVDAAAYEQYF.

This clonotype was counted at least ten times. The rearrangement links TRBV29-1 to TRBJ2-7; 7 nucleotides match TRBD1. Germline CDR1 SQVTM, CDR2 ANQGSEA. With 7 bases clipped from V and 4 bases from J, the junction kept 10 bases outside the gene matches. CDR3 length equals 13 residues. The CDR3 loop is CSAPFDRDYEQYF. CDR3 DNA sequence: TGCAGCGCTCCCTTCGACAGGGATTACGAGCAGTACTTC.

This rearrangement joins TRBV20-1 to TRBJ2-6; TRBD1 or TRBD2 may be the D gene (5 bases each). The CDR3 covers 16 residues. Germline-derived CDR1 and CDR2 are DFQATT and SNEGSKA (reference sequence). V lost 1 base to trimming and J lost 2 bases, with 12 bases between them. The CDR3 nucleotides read TGCAGTGCTAGAGTGAGGGGAGTGGCTGGGGCCAACGTCCTGACTTTC. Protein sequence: CSARVRGVAGANVLTF.

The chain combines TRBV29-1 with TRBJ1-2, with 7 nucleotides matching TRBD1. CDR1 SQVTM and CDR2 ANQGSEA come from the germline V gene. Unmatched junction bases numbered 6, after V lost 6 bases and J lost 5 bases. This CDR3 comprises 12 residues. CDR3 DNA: TGCAGCGTGGCCCGACAGGGTTATGGCTACACCTTC. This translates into CSVARQGYGYTF.

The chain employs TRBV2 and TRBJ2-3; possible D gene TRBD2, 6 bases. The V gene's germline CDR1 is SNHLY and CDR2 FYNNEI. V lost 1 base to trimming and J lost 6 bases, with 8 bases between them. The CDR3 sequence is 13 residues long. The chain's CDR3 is CASSEGGEDTQYF. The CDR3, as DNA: TGTGCCAGCAGTGAAGGGGGGGAGGATACGCAGTATTTT.

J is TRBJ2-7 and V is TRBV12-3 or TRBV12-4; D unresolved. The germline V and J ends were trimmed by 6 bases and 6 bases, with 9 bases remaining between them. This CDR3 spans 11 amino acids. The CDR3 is CASSGRPEQYF. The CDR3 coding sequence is TGTGCCAGCAGCGGTCGTCCCGAGCAGTACTTC.

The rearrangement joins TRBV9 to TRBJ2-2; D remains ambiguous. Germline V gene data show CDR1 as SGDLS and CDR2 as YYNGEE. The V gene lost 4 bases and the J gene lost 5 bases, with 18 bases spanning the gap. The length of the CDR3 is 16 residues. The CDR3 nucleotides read TGTGCCAGCAGCCCTCAGGTGGCACCGAGGACCGGGGAGCTGTTTTTT. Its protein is CASSPQVAPRTGELFF.

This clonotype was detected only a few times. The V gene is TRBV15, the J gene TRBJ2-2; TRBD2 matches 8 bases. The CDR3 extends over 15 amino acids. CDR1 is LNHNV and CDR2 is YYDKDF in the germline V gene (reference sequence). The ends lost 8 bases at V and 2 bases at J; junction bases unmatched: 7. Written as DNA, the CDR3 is TGTGCCACCCCTGTCCGGGAGGGCAACACCGGGGAGCTGTTTTTT. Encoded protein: CATPVREGNTGELFF.

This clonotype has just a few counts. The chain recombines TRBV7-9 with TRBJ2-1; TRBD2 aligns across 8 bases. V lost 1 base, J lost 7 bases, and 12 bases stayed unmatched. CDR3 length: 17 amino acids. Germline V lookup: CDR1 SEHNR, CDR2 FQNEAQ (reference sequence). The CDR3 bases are TGTGCCAGCAGCTTAGATCGAGGCGGGGGGTCTCGGAATGAGCAGTTCTTC. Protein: CASSLDRGGGSRNEQFF.

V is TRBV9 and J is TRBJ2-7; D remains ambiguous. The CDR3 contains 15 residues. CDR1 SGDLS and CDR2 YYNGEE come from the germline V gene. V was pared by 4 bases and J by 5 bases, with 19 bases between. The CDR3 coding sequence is TGTGCCAGCAGCCCCTACAGCGCTAAGAGAGACGAGCAGTACTTC. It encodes CASSPYSAKRDEQYF.

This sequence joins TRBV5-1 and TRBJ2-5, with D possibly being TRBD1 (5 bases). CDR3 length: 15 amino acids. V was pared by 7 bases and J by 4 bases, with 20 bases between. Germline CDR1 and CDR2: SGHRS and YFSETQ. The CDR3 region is CASARTSSTGETQYF. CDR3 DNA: TGCGCCAGCGCGCGGACATCTTCGACCGGAGAGACCCAGTACTTC.

The CDR3 DNA sequence: TGTGCCAGCAGCCACACCGGGACACTCAAGTATGGCTACACCTTC. This codes for CASSHTGTLKYGYTF. This chain uses TRBV14 with TRBJ1-2, with D perhaps TRBD1 (6 bases). The CDR3 is 15 residues long. V was cut by 3 bases and J by 5 bases, with 16 bases left in between. Germline CDR1 SGHDN, CDR2 FVKESK.

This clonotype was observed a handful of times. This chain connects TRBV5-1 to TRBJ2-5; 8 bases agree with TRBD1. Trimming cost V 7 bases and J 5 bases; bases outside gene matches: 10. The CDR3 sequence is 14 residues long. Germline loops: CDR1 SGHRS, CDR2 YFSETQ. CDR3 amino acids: CASAGEDRVETQYF. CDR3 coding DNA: TGCGCCAGCGCCGGGGAGGACAGGGTTGAGACCCAGTACTTC.

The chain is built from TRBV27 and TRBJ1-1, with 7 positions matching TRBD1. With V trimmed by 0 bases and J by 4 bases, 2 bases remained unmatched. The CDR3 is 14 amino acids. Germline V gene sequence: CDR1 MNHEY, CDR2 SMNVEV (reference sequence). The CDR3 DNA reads TGTGCCAGCAGTTTATCCAGGACAGGCACTGAAGCTTTCTTT. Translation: CASSLSRTGTEAFF.

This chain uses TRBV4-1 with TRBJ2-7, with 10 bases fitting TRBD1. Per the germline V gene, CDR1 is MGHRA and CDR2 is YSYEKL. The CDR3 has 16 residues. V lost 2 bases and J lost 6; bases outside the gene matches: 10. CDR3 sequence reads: CASSQHPGTGEPEQYF. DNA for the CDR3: TGCGCCAGCAGCCAACACCCCGGGACAGGGGAACCCGAGCAGTACTTC.

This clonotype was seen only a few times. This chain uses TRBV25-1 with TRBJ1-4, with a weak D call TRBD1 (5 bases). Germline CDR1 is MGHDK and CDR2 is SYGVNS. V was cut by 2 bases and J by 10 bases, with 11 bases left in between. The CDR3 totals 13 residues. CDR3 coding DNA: TGTGCCAGCAGTGAACCCGGGGGAGGAAAACTGTTTTTT. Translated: CASSEPGGGKLFF. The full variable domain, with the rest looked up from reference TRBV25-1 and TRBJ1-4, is EADIYQTPRYLVIGTGKKITLECSQTMGHDKMYWYQQDPGMELHLIHYSYGVNSTEKGDLSSESTVSRIRTEHFPLTLESARPSHTSQYLCASSEPGGGKLFFGSGTQLSVL.

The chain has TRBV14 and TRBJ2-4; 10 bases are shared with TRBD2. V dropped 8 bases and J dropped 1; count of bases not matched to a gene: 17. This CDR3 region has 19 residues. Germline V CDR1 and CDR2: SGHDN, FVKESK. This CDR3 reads CASALRASGSNGAKNIQYF. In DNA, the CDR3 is TGTGCCAGCGCCCTGAGGGCTAGCGGGAGTAATGGGGCCAAAAACATTCAGTACTTC.

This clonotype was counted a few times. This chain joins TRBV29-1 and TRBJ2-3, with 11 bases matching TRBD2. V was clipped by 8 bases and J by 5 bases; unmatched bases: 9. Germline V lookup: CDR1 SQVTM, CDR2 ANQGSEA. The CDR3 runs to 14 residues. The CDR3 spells CSFRLAGLGDTQYF. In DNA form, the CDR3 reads TGCAGCTTCAGACTAGCGGGACTAGGAGATACGCAGTATTTT.

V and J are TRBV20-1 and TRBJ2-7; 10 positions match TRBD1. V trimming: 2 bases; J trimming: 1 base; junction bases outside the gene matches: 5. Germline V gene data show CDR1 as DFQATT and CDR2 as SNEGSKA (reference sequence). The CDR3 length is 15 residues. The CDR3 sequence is CSARPSDRGSYEQYF. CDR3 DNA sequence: TGCAGTGCTAGACCCTCGGACAGGGGGTCCTACGAGCAGTACTTC.

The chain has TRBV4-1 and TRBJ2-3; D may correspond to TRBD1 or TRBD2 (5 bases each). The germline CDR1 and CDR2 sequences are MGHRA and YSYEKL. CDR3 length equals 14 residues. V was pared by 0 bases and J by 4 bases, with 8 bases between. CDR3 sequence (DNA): TGCGCCAGCAGCCAAGATCGAGGGGCAGATACGCAGTATTTT. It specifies CASSQDRGADTQYF.

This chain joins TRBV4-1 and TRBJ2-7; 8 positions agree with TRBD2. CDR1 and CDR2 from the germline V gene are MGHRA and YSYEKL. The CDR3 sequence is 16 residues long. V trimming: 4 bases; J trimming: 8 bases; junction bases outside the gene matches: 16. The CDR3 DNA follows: TGCGCCAGCAGCCTGGGCGACCCTAGCGGGCGGGGCCAGCAGTACTTC. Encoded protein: CASSLGDPSGRGQQYF.

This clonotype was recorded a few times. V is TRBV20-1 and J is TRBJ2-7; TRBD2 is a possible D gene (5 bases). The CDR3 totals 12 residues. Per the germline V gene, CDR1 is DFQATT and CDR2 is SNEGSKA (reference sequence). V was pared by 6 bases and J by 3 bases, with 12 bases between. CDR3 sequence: CSASTGNYEQYF. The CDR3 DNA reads TGCAGTGCCTCAACGGGGAACTACGAGCAGTACTTC.

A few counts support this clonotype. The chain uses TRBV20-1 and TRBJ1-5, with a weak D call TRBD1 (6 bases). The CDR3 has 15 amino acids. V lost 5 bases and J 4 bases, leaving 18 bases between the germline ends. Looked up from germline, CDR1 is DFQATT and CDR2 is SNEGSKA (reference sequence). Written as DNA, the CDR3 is TGCAGTGCTGGGGGGGGCAGGGGTTGGAATCAGCCCCAGCATTTT. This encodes CSAGGGRGWNQPQHF.

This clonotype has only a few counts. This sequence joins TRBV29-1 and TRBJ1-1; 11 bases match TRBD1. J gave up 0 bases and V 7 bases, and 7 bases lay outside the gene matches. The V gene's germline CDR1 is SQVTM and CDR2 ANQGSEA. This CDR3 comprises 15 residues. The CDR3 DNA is TGCAGCGCGGACAGGGGGCAAGGAATGAACACTGAAGCTTTCTTT. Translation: CSADRGQGMNTEAFF.